This T cell receptor (beta chain) is drawn from a study of spatial heterogeneity in lung cancer. Study information: Compared with alpha-chain sequences, beta-chain sequences were consistently detected in greater numbers. Study conclusions and caveats: At tumor resection, ubiquitous expanded TCRs were detected in blood more often than later.

Germline V lookup: CDR1 SQVTM, CDR2 ANQGSEA. The V end lost 7 bases, the J end lost 7 bases, and 8 bases lay between the germline ends. The CDR3 contains 10 residues. TCRdb passed the 5' RACE reads through MiXCR, listing each CDR3 protein once. The repertoire consists of about 27,000 distinct CDR3 sequences, with 5% to 6.5% occurring once and the leading ten covering 20% to 30%. Indicated time point: blood at routine non-recurrence follow-up after resection. In each case, whole RNA from tumor, nontumor lung or frozen PBMC was sequenced unsorted. At least ten counts were recorded for this clonotype. Its matching antigen is unknown.

Here the sequenced sample was PBMCs, taken at follow-up. The receptor was derived from a female donor with early-stage non-small cell lung cancer. The V call is TRBV29-1, the J call TRBJ2-1; no firm D call. The DNA for the CDR3 is TGCAGCGCCGCCCATAATGAGCAGTTCTTC. Amino acid sequence: CSAAHNEQFF.